This T cell receptor beta chain was sequenced in a study of monozygotic twins with inflammatory bowel disease. Added by template switching were UMIs that each held a 6-nucleotide sample barcode. Reprocessing the 5' RACE reads, TCRdb reports a single entry for every CDR3 protein and omits DNA. The sample data list roughly 300,000 distinct CDR3 sequences. CDR1 is DFQATT, CDR2 SNEGSKA, per germline (reference sequence). The CDR3 contains 14 residues. The clonotype originates from a human donor with ulcerative colitis or Crohn's disease, or a healthy co-twin of an affected twin (not recorded which). The V call is TRBV20-1, the J call TRBJ2-7; TCRdb proposes TRBD1, but this gene call is untestable without DNA. The sample taken for sequencing was blood. CDR3 sequence reads: CSASLTGQGFEQYF.